This T cell receptor beta chain was recorded in a study of blood T cells in healthy people across ages. Whole-study results and caveats: Per million T cells, TCR beta diversity dropped roughly linearly as age increased.

PCR was performed a second time for about 7 to 12 cycles using a sample-barcoded 5' primer and a J-beta primer mix. Each cDNA molecule was tagged by a template-switch adaptor with 12 random nucleotides. TCRdb fed the 5' RACE reads into MiXCR, producing one record per CDR3 protein. The sample shows 600,000 to 850,000 distinct CDR3 sequences, approximately 25% of them seen only once. To note about this clonotype: Antigen unknown.

The CDR3 length is 14 residues. Germline assignment: CDR1 LNHNV and CDR2 YYDKDF (reference sequence). The data were also submitted as part of a second study, on T cells of mothers and their children. This second study says: Reads obtained per mother exceeded 10 million TCR beta CDR3 reads, with several million obtained per child. Normalized overlap was always slightly, never significantly, higher in related than unrelated mother-child pairs.

The sequence came from a boy between 10 and 17 years old in good health. The rearrangement joins TRBV15 to TRBJ2-5; D possibly corresponds to TRBD2 (7 bases). The DNA end is a closer match to TRBJ2-7, so the J assignment may be wrong. The sample consisted of blood. Written as DNA, the CDR3 is TGTGCCACCAGTACCCGGGGGGCTACCTACGAGCAGTACTTC. It yields the protein CATSTRGATYEQYF.